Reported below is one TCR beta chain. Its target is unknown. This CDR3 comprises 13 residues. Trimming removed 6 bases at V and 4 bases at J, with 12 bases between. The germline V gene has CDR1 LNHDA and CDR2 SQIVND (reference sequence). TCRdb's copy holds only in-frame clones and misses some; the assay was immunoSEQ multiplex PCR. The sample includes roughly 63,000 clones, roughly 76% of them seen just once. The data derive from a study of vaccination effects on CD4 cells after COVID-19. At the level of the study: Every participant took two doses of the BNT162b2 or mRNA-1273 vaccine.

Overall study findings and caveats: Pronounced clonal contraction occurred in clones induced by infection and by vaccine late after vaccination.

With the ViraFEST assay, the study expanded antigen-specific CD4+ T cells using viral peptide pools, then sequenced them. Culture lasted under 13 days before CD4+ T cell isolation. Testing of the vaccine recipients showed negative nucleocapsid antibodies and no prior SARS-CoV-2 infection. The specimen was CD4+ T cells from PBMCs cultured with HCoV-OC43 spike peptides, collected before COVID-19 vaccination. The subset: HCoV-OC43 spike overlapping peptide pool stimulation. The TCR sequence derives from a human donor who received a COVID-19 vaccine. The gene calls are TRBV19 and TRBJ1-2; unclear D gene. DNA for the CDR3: TGTGCCAGTAGCGCCGGACGCCTCTATGGCTACACCTTC. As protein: CASSAGRLYGYTF.